These 28 T cell receptor beta chains came from one sample sequenced in a study of blood T cell repertoires in COVID-19. The repertoire was sequenced with immunoSEQ multiplex PCR; TCRdb's copy has only in-frame clones and lacks some. The data contain tens of thousands of clones, around 90% of them singletons. The material sequenced was peripheral blood. Every receptor here comes from a man in his sixties with COVID-19, enrolled during active disease.

The genes are TRBV4-3 and TRBJ2-7, with 8 bases fitting TRBD1. Germline CDR1 reads LGHNA; CDR2 reads YSLEER. V was clipped by 1 base and J by 4 bases; unmatched bases: 12. The CDR3 totals 17 residues. This chain's CDR3 is CASSQADMRDRPYEQYF. The DNA for the CDR3 is TGCGCCAGCAGCCAAGCCGACATGCGGGACAGGCCTTACGAGCAGTACTTC.

The rearrangement uses TRBV27 and TRBJ2-7, with 10 bases that match TRBD1. Trimming removed 4 bases from V and 1 base from J; junction bases left unmatched: 1. The CDR3 is made up of 14 amino acids. Germline values: CDR1 MNHEY, CDR2 SMNVEV (reference sequence). The CDR3 region has the DNA TGTGCCAGCAGTTCGGACAGGGGGTCCTACGAGCAGTACTTC. This codes for CASSSDRGSYEQYF.

This clone has a handful of counts. The chain uses TRBV4-3 and TRBJ1-6; 8 bases align to TRBD1. Germline V CDR1 and CDR2: LGHNA, YSLEER. V dropped 2 bases and J dropped 7; count of bases not matched to a gene: 1. The CDR3 is 14 residues long. CDR3 in DNA: TGCGCCAGCAGCCAACGACAGGGGAATTCACCCCTCCACTTT. Protein product: CASSQRQGNSPLHF.

The J gene is TRBJ2-5, the V gene TRBV7-2, with D perhaps TRBD1 (6 bases). CDR1 and CDR2 from the germline V gene are SGHTA and FQGNSA. Trimming stripped 5 bases from V and 2 bases from J, with 9 bases between. The CDR3 covers 13 residues. The CDR3 DNA reads as TGTGCCAGCAGCAAGGGACAACAAGAGACCCAGTACTTC. It is translated as CASSKGQQETQYF.

This chain connects TRBV13 to TRBJ2-7; the D gene is possibly TRBD1 (5 bases). The CDR3 extends over 13 amino acids. V was clipped by 6 bases and J by 1 base, with 10 bases between them. CDR1 is PRHDT, CDR2 FYEKMQ, per germline (reference sequence). The CDR3 DNA reads as TGTGCCAGCAGTCTTCAGGGTTCCTACGAGCAGTACTTC. It encodes CASSLQGSYEQYF.

The J gene is TRBJ1-5, the V gene TRBV5-4; 9 nucleotides align to TRBD1. Trimming took 0 bases from V and 7 from J; bases not matched to a gene: 5. CDR1 SGHNT and CDR2 YYREEE come from the germline V gene (reference sequence). This CDR3 has 15 amino acids. CDR3 sequence (DNA): TGTGCCAGCAGCTTGGGGGACAGGGAAAACCAGCCCCAGCATTTT. Its translation is CASSLGDRENQPQHF.

The V gene is TRBV10-3, the J gene TRBJ2-2, with D possibly being TRBD2 (6 bases). The CDR3 has 15 amino acids. With 3 bases removed from V and 5 bases from J, the gap between germline ends came to 13 bases. CDR1 is ENHRY, CDR2 SYGVKD, per germline. CDR3 in DNA: TGTGCCATCAGTGAACGGGGGAGCTCGACCGGGGAGCTGTTTTTT. It specifies CAISERGSSTGELFF.

The rearrangement links TRBV5-1 to TRBJ2-6, with D maybe TRBD2 (7 bases). Trimming left V 7 bases short and J 0 bases short, with 14 bases between. CDR1 SGHRS and CDR2 YFSETQ come from the germline V gene. CDR3 size: 16 residues. CDR3 bases: TGCGCCAGCGGACTAGGACAGTTCTCTGGGGCCAACGTCCTGACTTTC. Translating it yields CASGLGQFSGANVLTF. The full variable domain, in which reference TRBV5-1 and TRBJ2-6 provide the parts outside the CDR3, is KAGVTQTPRYLIKTRGQQVTLSCSPISGHRSVSWYQQTPGQGLQFLFEYFSETQRNKGNFPGRFSGRQFSNSRSEMNVSTLELGDSALYLCASGLGQFSGANVLTFGAGSRLTVL.

The V and J genes are TRBV6-2 or TRBV6-3 and TRBJ2-7; TRBD2 agrees at 10 bases. CDR1 MNHEY and CDR2 SVGEGT come from the germline V gene. V was clipped by 1 base and J by 5 bases; unmatched bases: 11. The CDR3 is 17 residues long. The CDR3 nucleotides are TGTGCCAGCAGTTACTTCTCCCATAGCGGGAGGAAAAACGAGCAGTACTTC. It yields the protein CASSYFSHSGRKNEQYF.

This clone has just one count. This chain connects TRBV27 to TRBJ2-7; a possible D gene is TRBD1 (6 bases). The CDR3 has 12 amino acids. V lost 6 bases and J lost 6, with 12 bases in between. Per germline, CDR1 MNHEY and CDR2 SMNVEV (reference sequence). The CDR3 reads CASSRRGFEQYF. DNA of the CDR3: TGTGCCAGCAGCCGCAGGGGTTTCGAGCAGTACTTC.

The gene calls are TRBV28 and TRBJ2-6; TRBD2 is a possible D gene (6 bases). V was shortened by 3 bases and J by 0 bases, with 15 bases between the two germline ends. The CDR3 spans 18 residues. The germline V gene encodes CDR1 MDHEN and CDR2 SYDVKM. The CDR3 here is CASSFWDFGGSGANVLTF. For the CDR3, the DNA is TGTGCCAGCAGTTTTTGGGACTTCGGAGGCTCTGGGGCCAACGTCCTGACTTTC.

The V and J genes are TRBV7-2 and TRBJ2-1; TRBD1 agrees at 7 bases. Germline lookup yields CDR1 SGHTA and CDR2 FQGNSA. This CDR3 spans 16 amino acids. The junction had 12 bases not matched to a gene; V was cut back by 5 bases and J by 5 bases. CDR3 sequence: CASSPRTGGTHNEQFF. In nucleotides, the CDR3 is TGTGCCAGCAGCCCAAGGACAGGTGGAACCCACAATGAGCAGTTCTTC.

The V call is TRBV7-3, the J call TRBJ1-2; 7 bases align to TRBD1. Germline V gene lookup returns CDR1 SGHTA and CDR2 FQGTGA. CDR3 length: 13 amino acids. V lost 5 bases, J lost 7 bases, and 7 bases stayed unmatched. The CDR3 bases are TGTGCCAGCAGCCCAACAACAGGGGTTGGCTACACCTTC. Its protein product is CASSPTTGVGYTF.

The CDR3 coding sequence is TGTGCCAGCAGCTTAGGAACGGGAGGCGCAGATACGCAGTATTTT. Amino acids: CASSLGTGGADTQYF. This rearrangement joins TRBV7-9 to TRBJ2-3; 7 bases map to TRBD2. This CDR3 is built from 15 residues. V lost 1 base, J lost 4 bases, and 5 bases stayed unmatched. Germline lookup yields CDR1 SEHNR and CDR2 FQNEAQ (reference sequence).

This CDR3 is CASSLAGVDTEAFF. Written as DNA, the CDR3 is TGTGCCAGCAGCTTAGCCGGGGTAGACACTGAAGCTTTCTTT. The chain is built from TRBV5-5 and TRBJ1-1; D not resolved. The CDR3 has 14 amino acids. The V gene's germline CDR1 is SGHKS and CDR2 YYEKEE (reference sequence). V shed 2 bases and J shed 3 bases, with 11 bases lying between them.

The rearrangement uses TRBV18 and TRBJ1-4, with 7 bases lining up with TRBD1. CDR1 KGHSH and CDR2 LQKENI come from the germline V gene. CDR3 size: 13 residues. Trimming at V came to 4 bases and at J to 7 bases, leaving 3 bases not matched to a gene. CDR3 region: CASSQGAVEKLFF. The CDR3 DNA follows: TGTGCCAGCTCACAGGGGGCTGTTGAAAAACTGTTTTTT.

The chain uses TRBV5-4 and TRBJ2-7; 7 bases match TRBD1. J gave up 6 bases and V 0 bases, and 6 bases lay outside the gene matches. The CDR3 is 14 residues long. Germline CDR1 and CDR2: SGHNT and YYREEE (reference sequence). CDR3 in DNA: TGTGCCAGCAGCTTGGGCGACAGGGTAGGCGAGCAGTACTTC. It codes for CASSLGDRVGEQYF.

This chain links TRBV3-1 (or the pseudogene TRBV3-2) with TRBJ2-3; D gene uncertain. Germline CDR1 and CDR2: LGHDT and YNNKEL (reference sequence). CDR3 size: 14 residues. Trimming pared 0 bases from V and 2 bases from J, leaving 6 bases between. CDR3 residues: CASSQDLPTDTQYF. The CDR3 region has the DNA TGTGCCAGCAGCCAAGACCTCCCCACAGATACGCAGTATTTT.

This chain connects TRBV6-5 to TRBJ1-4, with 8 bases identical to TRBD1. J lost 8 bases, V lost 6 bases, and 11 bases had no gene match. The CDR3 consists of 15 residues. CDR1 is MNHEY and CDR2 is SVGAGI in the germline V gene. CDR3 bases: TGTGCCAGCAGACCCCTCAGGGGGCTAGGAGAAAAACTGTTTTTT. Its translation: CASRPLRGLGEKLFF.

The V and J genes are TRBV6-2 or TRBV6-3 and TRBJ1-2, with 8 bases that match TRBD1. This CDR3 is 13 amino acids long. The germline V gene encodes CDR1 MNHEY and CDR2 SVGEGT. The V gene end was trimmed by 5 bases and the J gene end by 6 bases; junction bases not matched to a gene: 5. Here the CDR3 reads CASSRTGRDGYTF. The CDR3 DNA is TGTGCCAGCAGTCGGACAGGGCGGGATGGCTACACCTTC.

This rearrangement joins TRBV12-3 or TRBV12-4 to TRBJ2-3, with no clear D. This CDR3 comprises 13 residues. The germline V and J ends were trimmed by 2 bases and 6 bases, with 9 bases remaining between them. The CDR3 region is CASSLTVRDTQYF. The DNA for the CDR3 is TGTGCCAGCAGTTTAACAGTTAGGGATACGCAGTATTTT.

The CDR3 coding sequence is TGTGCCAGTAGGTCGTTGGCAGGGCTTCAGGGGACTAATGAAAAACTGTTTTTT. It encodes CASRSLAGLQGTNEKLFF. The V and J genes are TRBV19 and TRBJ1-4; TRBD1 might be the D (6 bases). Trimming pared 6 bases from V and 2 bases from J, leaving 22 bases between. The germline V gene encodes CDR1 LNHDA and CDR2 SQIVND (reference sequence). The CDR3 has 18 residues.

The J gene is TRBJ1-2, the V gene TRBV4-3; maybe TRBD1 (5 bases). The V and J ends lost 0 bases and 4 bases respectively, with 12 bases between them. Germline V CDR1 and CDR2: LGHNA, YSLEER. This CDR3 comprises 15 residues. The CDR3 sequence is CASSQEGREGYGYTF. The CDR3, as DNA: TGCGCCAGCAGCCAAGAGGGCAGGGAGGGCTATGGCTACACCTTC.

The chain uses TRBV9 and TRBJ1-3, with a tentative D call TRBD1 (5 bases). Looked up from germline, CDR1 is SGDLS and CDR2 is YYNGEE. This CDR3 has 13 residues. V was shortened by 3 bases and J by 3 bases, with 7 bases between the two germline ends. The CDR3 bases are TGTGCCAGCAGCGCCAGGGATGGAAACACCATATATTTT. Amino acid sequence: CASSARDGNTIYF.

The chain recombines TRBV4-1 with TRBJ2-7, with 7 bases lining up with TRBD1. The J segment lost 6 bases and the V segment lost 3 bases, leaving 2 bases of the junction unmatched. Germline V gene sequence: CDR1 MGHRA, CDR2 YSYEKL. This CDR3 contains 12 residues. This CDR3 is CASSQTGSEQYF. CDR3 nucleotides: TGCGCCAGCAGCCAGACAGGGTCCGAGCAGTACTTC.

V usage is TRBV9 and J usage is TRBJ2-3; 9 bases match TRBD2. The CDR3 has 19 amino acids. Germline V lookup: CDR1 SGDLS, CDR2 YYNGEE. V gave up 1 base and J gave up 2 bases; unmatched junction bases: 14. CDR3 region: CASSVYSPDPSGTTDTQYF. The DNA for the CDR3 is TGTGCCAGCAGCGTATACTCCCCAGATCCTAGCGGGACCACAGATACGCAGTATTTT.

The chain carries TRBV15 and TRBJ2-7, with D tentatively TRBD2 (5 bases). Germline-derived CDR1 and CDR2 are LNHNV and YYDKDF (reference sequence). This CDR3 has 14 residues. Trimming pared 0 bases from V and 5 bases from J, leaving 11 bases between. CDR3 in amino acids: CATSRDRASHEQYF. In DNA, the CDR3 is TGTGCCACCAGCAGAGATCGGGCTAGCCACGAGCAGTACTTC.

The CDR3 region is CAISEFQGALSGNTIYF. The CDR3 nucleotides are TGTGCCATCAGTGAGTTCCAGGGGGCCTTATCTGGAAACACCATATATTTT. The rearrangement joins TRBV10-3 to TRBJ1-3; 8 nucleotides match TRBD1. The CDR3 consists of 17 residues. The germline CDR1 and CDR2 sequences are ENHRY and SYGVKD. Losses at the gene ends were 1 base for V and 1 base for J; bases not matched to a gene: 6.